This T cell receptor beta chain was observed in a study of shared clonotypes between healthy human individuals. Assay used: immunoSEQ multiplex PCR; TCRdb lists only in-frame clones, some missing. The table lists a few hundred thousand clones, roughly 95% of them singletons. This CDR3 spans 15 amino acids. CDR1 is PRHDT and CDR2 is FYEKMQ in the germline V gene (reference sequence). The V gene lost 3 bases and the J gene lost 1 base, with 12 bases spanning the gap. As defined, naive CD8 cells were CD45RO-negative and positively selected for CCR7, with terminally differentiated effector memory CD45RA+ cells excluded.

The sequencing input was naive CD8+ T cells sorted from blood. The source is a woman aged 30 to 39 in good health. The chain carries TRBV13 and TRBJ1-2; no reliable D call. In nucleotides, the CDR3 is TGTGCCAGCAGCTTGGAATCCGAATTTAACTATGGCTACACCTTC. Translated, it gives CASSLESEFNYGYTF.